The 6 T cell receptor beta chains below were found in one sample sequenced in a study of blood T cell repertoires in COVID-19. Using immunoSEQ multiplex PCR, the repertoire was profiled, and TCRdb retains in-frame clones only, with some absent. The repertoire holds about 190,000 clones, with about nine tenths as singletons. The material sequenced was peripheral blood. Every receptor here comes from a man aged 25-45 years with acute or convalescent COVID-19.

The chain has TRBV28 and TRBJ1-2; D may be TRBD1 (5 bases). The length of the CDR3 is 12 residues. With 8 bases removed from V and 2 bases from J, the gap between germline ends came to 9 bases. Germline values: CDR1 MDHEN, CDR2 SYDVKM. The DNA of the CDR3 is TGTGCCAGCTTCTCAGGGAACTATGGCTACACCTTC. It codes for CASFSGNYGYTF.

The rearrangement uses TRBV11-2 and TRBJ2-7, with a tentative D call TRBD2 (5 bases). Germline CDR1 SGHAT, CDR2 FQNNGV. With 5 bases removed from V and 7 bases from J, the gap between germline ends came to 12 bases. The CDR3 is 12 amino acids. The CDR3 DNA follows: TGTGCCAGCAGCGCCGGGGTCCGGGAGCAGTACTTC. It encodes CASSAGVREQYF.

J is TRBJ2-3 and V is TRBV6-6; 8 bases are a match to TRBD1. CDR1 is MNHNY, CDR2 SVGAGI, per germline (reference sequence). The V and J ends lost 5 bases and 4 bases, in that order; junction bases with no gene match: 17. The CDR3 sequence is 18 residues long. In DNA, the CDR3 is TGTGCCAGCAGTCTTCACCTCGGGCGGGCAGGGGGCGCAGATACGCAGTATTTT. The encoded protein is CASSLHLGRAGGADTQYF.

The V gene is TRBV7-9, the J gene TRBJ2-1; perhaps TRBD1 as D (6 bases). The CDR3 is made up of 14 amino acids. Deletions cut 5 bases from V and 6 bases from J, with 14 bases between. Per the germline V gene, CDR1 is SEHNR and CDR2 is FQNEAQ (reference sequence). CDR3 DNA: TGTGCCAGCAGCCTAATACAGGGTACCAATGAGCAGTTCTTC. Encoded protein: CASSLIQGTNEQFF.

The rearrangement joins TRBV5-1 to TRBJ1-2; the D is unclear. Between the trimmed V and J ends, which lost 1 base and 3 bases, there was a span of 10 bases. This CDR3 has 14 amino acids. CDR1 is SGHRS and CDR2 is YFSETQ in the germline V gene. The CDR3 is CASSLLIGDYGYTF. The CDR3 nucleotides are TGCGCCAGCAGCTTGCTAATCGGAGACTATGGCTACACCTTC.

J is TRBJ2-3 and V is TRBV5-1; maybe TRBD1 (6 bases). V shed 2 bases and J shed 1 base, with 11 bases lying between them. Germline V gene sequence: CDR1 SGHRS, CDR2 YFSETQ. The CDR3 totals 15 residues. CDR3 region: CASSLDRPRTDTQYF. In nucleotides, the CDR3 is TGCGCCAGCAGCTTAGACAGGCCCCGCACAGATACGCAGTATTTT. Full variable domain (remainder filled in from reference TRBV5-1 and TRBJ2-3): KAGVTQTPRYLIKTRGQQVTLSCSPISGHRSVSWYQQTPGQGLQFLFEYFSETQRNKGNFPGRFSGRQFSNSRSEMNVSTLELGDSALYLCASSLDRPRTDTQYFGPGTRLTVL.